These 6 T cell receptor beta chains share one sample of origin, sequenced in a study of cytomegalovirus exposure and HLA in healthy donors. Clones were read by immunoSEQ multiplex PCR, and TCRdb kept only the in-frame ones, dropping some. The sample carries about 58,000 clones, roughly nine tenths recorded once. Sequenced material: PBMCs. The receptors derive from a man aged 18 to 30 in good health and CMV-seronegative.

The V and J genes are TRBV28 and TRBJ2-2, with D tentatively TRBD1 (6 bases). V was shortened by 6 bases and J by 0 bases, with 11 bases between the two germline ends. The CDR3 totals 15 residues. From germline, CDR1 is MDHEN and CDR2 SYDVKM. The CDR3 DNA sequence: TGTGCCAGCAGACCCGGGACAACGAACACCGGGGAGCTGTTTTTT. Protein: CASRPGTTNTGELFF.

The V gene is TRBV7-3, the J gene TRBJ2-5; the match to TRBD2 covers 11 bases. This CDR3 has 15 residues. Germline trimming cut 5 bases from V and 1 base from J; bases unmatched to any gene: 3. Germline CDR1 reads SGHTA; CDR2 reads FQGTGA. The CDR3 DNA follows: TGTGCCAGCAGCCCGGGACTAGCGGTCCAAGAGACCCAGTACTTC. Protein: CASSPGLAVQETQYF.

The V call is TRBV4-2, the J call TRBJ2-1; 11 bases match TRBD2. Germline CDR1 LGHNA, CDR2 YNFKEQ. CDR3 length: 16 amino acids. Trimming took 0 bases from V and 5 from J; bases not matched to a gene: 3. The CDR3 nucleotides read TGTGCCAGCAGCCAAGATAGACTAGCGGGGAACAATGAGCAGTTCTTC. Amino acid sequence: CASSQDRLAGNNEQFF.

V and J are TRBV29-1 and TRBJ2-2; D is unclear. Germline CDR1 SQVTM, CDR2 ANQGSEA. The V and J ends lost 7 bases and 6 bases respectively, with 15 bases between them. The CDR3 is made up of 13 amino acids. CDR3 DNA: TGCAGCGCTAATCGCGCTGATGCCGGGGAGCTGTTTTTT. Translation gives CSANRADAGELFF.

The V gene is TRBV7-8, the J gene TRBJ2-7; 8 bases map to TRBD1. Unmatched junction bases numbered 4, after V lost 1 base and J lost 2 bases. The germline V gene encodes CDR1 SGHVS and CDR2 FQNEAQ. The CDR3 covers 15 residues. CDR3 in amino acids: CASSLEGQATYEQYF. CDR3 DNA: TGTGCCAGCAGCTTAGAGGGACAGGCCACCTACGAGCAGTACTTC.

The V call is TRBV7-6, the J call TRBJ2-2; D not resolved. Germline V gives CDR1 SGHVS, CDR2 FNYEAQ. This CDR3 has 13 amino acids. Between the trimmed V and J ends, which lost 1 base and 5 bases, there was a span of 5 bases. CDR3 in amino acids: CASSLVQTGELFF. The CDR3 bases are TGTGCCAGCAGCTTAGTACAGACCGGGGAGCTGTTTTTT.